The TCR beta chain under discussion was sequenced for a study of T cell changes during pregnancy in multiple sclerosis. The CDR3 covers 17 residues. Trimming took 2 bases from V and 2 from J, leaving 16 bases between them. Germline-derived CDR1 and CDR2 are MNHNS and SASEGT. Clones were read by immunoSEQ multiplex PCR, and TCRdb kept only the in-frame ones, dropping some. This table holds 60,000 or so clones, more than 75% found once. The TCR was taken from a human donor whose cells served as feeder cells for cultures in a pregnancy study. The specimen sequenced was peripheral blood from another person, used as feeder cells. The genes are TRBV6-1 and TRBJ1-3; D might be TRBD1 (5 bases). The chain's CDR3 is CASSERFEGLAGNTIYF. CDR3 DNA sequence: TGTGCCAGCAGTGAAAGGTTTGAGGGGTTGGCTGGAAACACCATATATTTT.